The 7 T cell receptor beta chains below come from one sample, sequenced in a study of blood T cells in healthy people across ages (dated by TCRdb to between 2015 and 2017). The library was produced with 5' RACE. Sequencing relied on an Illumina HiSeq 2500. A second PCR of 7 to 11 cycles was performed with a sample-barcoded 5' primer and a J-beta primer mix. In TCRdb, the public reads were trimmed at Q25 with fastp and aligned with MiXCR, with productive beta chains retained. Every CDR3 protein is listed once, alongside the most common genes and DNA of its rows. For this sample the table gives about 680,000 distinct CDR3 sequences, of which around 48% were detected only once. Jointly, the top ten make up under 35% of the sample. The sequencing input was blood. These receptors all stem from a woman aged 60-75 years in good health.

This chain links TRBV20-1 with TRBJ1-2; D gene uncertain. Trimming took 5 bases from V and 1 from J, leaving 5 bases between them. This CDR3 has 11 amino acids. Germline lookup yields CDR1 DFQATT and CDR2 SNEGSKA (reference sequence). The CDR3 region is CSAPRNYGYTF. In DNA, the CDR3 is TGCAGTGCTCCCCGTAACTATGGCTACACCTTC.

The CDR3 DNA follows: TGTGCCAGCAGGACCGGGACTAGCGGTGGAGGGACCCAGTACTTC. Protein product: CASRTGTSGGGTQYF. This sequence joins TRBV12-3 or TRBV12-4 and TRBJ2-5; 11 nucleotides align to TRBD2. The V gene end was trimmed by 6 bases and the J gene end by 7 bases; junction bases not matched to a gene: 10. The CDR3 length is 15 residues.

The chain has TRBV7-2 and TRBJ2-1; D might be TRBD1 (5 bases). The CDR3 contains 14 residues. CDR1 and CDR2 from the germline V gene are SGHTA and FQGNSA. Trimming cost V 8 bases and J 5 bases, with 16 bases left between them. CDR3 bases: TGTGCCAGCGGCAGGCAGGCAGGGAACAATGAGCAGTTCTTC. Amino acids: CASGRQAGNNEQFF.

V is TRBV20-1 and J is TRBJ1-2, with D possibly matching TRBD1 (6 bases). V lost 0 bases to trimming and J lost 1 base, with 9 bases between them. This CDR3 comprises 14 residues. From germline, CDR1 is DFQATT and CDR2 SNEGSKA (reference sequence). In nucleotides, the CDR3 is TGCAGTGCTAGAGATCAGGGGATTAACTATGGCTACACCTTC. Amino acid sequence: CSARDQGINYGYTF.

There are a few counts of this clonotype. The rearrangement joins TRBV7-2 to TRBJ1-5; D unclear. CDR1 SGHTA and CDR2 FQGNSA come from the germline V gene. CDR3 size: 12 residues. V was trimmed by 3 bases and J by 3 bases, leaving 3 bases between them. The CDR3 is CASSFNNQPQHF. The CDR3 DNA reads TGTGCCAGCAGCTTTAACAATCAGCCCCAGCATTTT.

This clonotype came up many times. J is TRBJ2-7 and V is TRBV29-1; D is uncertain. Germline V CDR1 and CDR2: SQVTM, ANQGSEA. The V and J ends lost 8 bases and 2 bases respectively, with 10 bases between them. This CDR3 has 11 amino acids. The CDR3 DNA reads TGCAGCCCGGGCCCTGCCTACGAGCAGTACTTC. Translating it yields CSPGPAYEQYF.

This clonotype was picked up a small number of times. The V call is TRBV29-1, the J call TRBJ2-2, with a weak D call TRBD1 (6 bases). The V end lost 3 bases, the J end lost 2 bases, and 7 bases lay between the germline ends. The CDR3 covers 13 residues. Germline CDR1 reads SQVTM; CDR2 reads ANQGSEA. This CDR3 reads CSVDRGNTGELFF. CDR3 DNA sequence: TGCAGCGTTGACAGGGGTAACACCGGGGAGCTGTTTTTT.